The 27 T cell receptor beta chains reported below all come from one sample, sequenced in a study of blood T cells in healthy people across ages. Sample-barcoded 5' priming and a J-beta primer mix drove a second PCR of roughly 6 to 12 cycles. TCRdb independently ran MiXCR on the 5' RACE reads; one entry per CDR3 protein. The table lists roughly 1.9 million distinct CDR3 sequences, about two fifths of them singletons. Sequencing was carried out using blood. The receptors were gathered from a human donor in good health.

This clonotype was seen only a few times. V gene TRBV28 combines with J gene TRBJ2-4, with D perhaps assigned TRBD1 or TRBD2 (7 bases each). The end of the DNA aligns better with TRBJ2-7, so the J call may be wrong. The CDR3 extends over 17 amino acids. The V gene's germline CDR1 is MDHEN and CDR2 SYDVKM. The CDR3 region has the DNA TGTGCCAGCAGTGGATCAGAGCGGGACAGACCCTTATACGAGCAGTACTTC. Its protein product is CASSGSERDRPLYEQYF.

This clonotype was seen a few times. The chain's CDR3 is CAISETGRSSYTF. CDR3 bases: TGTGCCATCAGTGAGACAGGGCGCAGTAGCTACACCTTC. The chain employs TRBV10-3 and TRBJ1-2, with D tentatively TRBD1 (6 bases). Germline CDR1 ENHRY, CDR2 SYGVKD. The V and J ends lost 2 bases and 9 bases respectively, with 13 bases between them. The CDR3 spans 13 residues.

The V and J genes are TRBV3-1 and TRBJ1-6, with D maybe TRBD1 (6 bases). Trimming pared 6 bases from V and 8 bases from J, leaving 8 bases between. The CDR3 is 12 residues long. Germline V CDR1 and CDR2: LGHDT, YNNKEL (reference sequence). The CDR3 is CASRKGDSPLHF. The CDR3 DNA reads TGTGCCAGCAGAAAGGGGGATTCACCCCTCCACTTT.

The rearrangement joins TRBV5-1 to TRBJ1-1; D is ambiguous. Deletions cut 3 bases from V and 0 bases from J, with 12 bases between. Looked up from germline, CDR1 is SGHRS and CDR2 is YFSETQ. This CDR3 has 15 amino acids. CDR3 sequence reads: CASSSPREMNTEAFF. The DNA of the CDR3 is TGCGCCAGCAGCTCTCCAAGGGAAATGAACACTGAAGCTTTCTTT. Supplemented by reference TRBV5-1 and TRBJ1-1, the full variable domain reads KAGVTQTPRYLIKTRGQQVTLSCSPISGHRSVSWYQQTPGQGLQFLFEYFSETQRNKGNFPGRFSGRQFSNSRSEMNVSTLELGDSALYLCASSSPREMNTEAFFGQGTRLTVV.

V is TRBV6-5 and J is TRBJ2-3, with 8 nucleotides matching TRBD2. The CDR3 covers 16 residues. Losses at the gene ends were 3 bases for V and 4 bases for J; bases not matched to a gene: 9. Per germline, CDR1 MNHEY and CDR2 SVGAGI. This chain's CDR3 is CASSYGRGAGADTQYF. CDR3 coding DNA: TGTGCCAGCAGTTATGGGCGGGGGGCGGGCGCAGATACGCAGTATTTT.

The chain employs TRBV12-3 or TRBV12-4 and TRBJ2-3, with a tentative D call TRBD2 (5 bases). V was clipped by 6 bases and J by 4 bases, with 17 bases between them. This CDR3 is 15 amino acids long. CDR3 sequence (DNA): TGTGCCAGCAGCCTTGACGGAGTTAGCGCAGATACGCAGTATTTT. Amino acids: CASSLDGVSADTQYF.

This clonotype was recorded a few times. This CDR3 reads CASSLGFKSGYTF. CDR3 nucleotide sequence: TGTGCCAGCAGTTTAGGTTTCAAGTCCGGCTACACCTTC. This chain connects TRBV12-3 or TRBV12-4 to TRBJ1-2; D is unresolved. The CDR3 has 13 residues. V was cut by 1 base and J by 8 bases, with 11 bases left in between.

This clonotype was counted a few times. The chain is built from TRBV20-1 and TRBJ1-1; 12 bases match TRBD1. V was pared by 1 base and J by 3 bases, with 9 bases of the junction left unmatched. From germline, CDR1 is DFQATT and CDR2 SNEGSKA (reference sequence). The CDR3 is 17 residues long. The CDR3 loop is CSARVWGTGGEDTEAFF. Here the CDR3 DNA reads TGCAGTGCTAGAGTGTGGGGGACAGGGGGCGAGGACACTGAAGCTTTCTTT.

This clonotype turned up a few times. The rearrangement links TRBV29-1 to TRBJ1-2; D gene ambiguous. The ends were cut back, 0 bases at V and 6 bases at J, with 8 bases in the middle. There are 12 residues in the CDR3. The V gene's germline CDR1 is SQVTM and CDR2 ANQGSEA. The CDR3 bases are TGCAGCGTTGAAGATGAAGGGAATGGCTACACCTTC. As protein: CSVEDEGNGYTF.

The sample holds a few counts of this clonotype. This sequence joins TRBV20-1 and TRBJ1-2; D not certain. The CDR3 loop spans 12 amino acids. Germline loops: CDR1 DFQATT, CDR2 SNEGSKA (reference sequence). Trimming left V 3 bases short and J 5 bases short, with 10 bases between. CDR3 nucleotides: TGCAGTGCTAGTAATTGGCCTTATGGCTACACCTTC. Protein: CSASNWPYGYTF.

This chain connects TRBV12-3 or TRBV12-4 to TRBJ2-7, with 12 bases aligning to TRBD2. V lost 6 bases to trimming and J lost 3 bases; unmatched junction nucleotides: 3. The CDR3 extends over 14 amino acids. CDR3 nucleotide sequence: TGTGCCAGCAGGACTAGCGGGGGAAACTACGAGCAGTACTTC. Encoded protein: CASRTSGGNYEQYF.

This chain uses TRBV10-3 with TRBJ2-1; D is perhaps TRBD2 (6 bases). V shed 5 bases and J shed 5 bases, with 13 bases lying between them. This CDR3 has 14 amino acids. Germline lookup yields CDR1 ENHRY and CDR2 SYGVKD. The CDR3: CAISSTGLDNEQFF. In DNA form, the CDR3 reads TGTGCCATCAGTTCAACGGGACTCGACAATGAGCAGTTCTTC.

Comment on this clonotype: Relative to the germline gene, one junction end is altered; a read error may explain this. V and J are TRBV20-1 and TRBJ1-5, with 8 bases identical to TRBD1. From germline, CDR1 is DFQATT and CDR2 SNEGSKA (reference sequence). This CDR3 is built from 16 residues. The CDR3 DNA sequence: TGCAGTGCCTCCGGACAGGGAGAAGGCTCAAATCAGCCCCGGCATTTT. Residues: CSASGQGEGSNQPRHF.

This clonotype was observed once. At one of its ends the junction is not consistent with the germline gene, which may arise from a read error. The chain uses TRBV7-3 and TRBJ1-2, with D unclear. Germline V gene lookup returns CDR1 SGHTA and CDR2 FQGTGA. This CDR3 has 13 residues. CDR3 sequence reads: CASSLESDRDYTF. In DNA form, the CDR3 reads TGCGCCAGCAGCTTAGAGTCTGACCGGGACTACACCTTC.

In this sample, this clonotype turned up a few times. The genes are TRBV3-1 and TRBJ1-2, with a possible D match to TRBD1 (6 bases). V was clipped by 3 bases and J by 4 bases, with 12 bases between them. Germline CDR1 and CDR2: LGHDT and YNNKEL (reference sequence). The CDR3 has 14 amino acids. The CDR3 region is CASSHLQGTYGYTF. Written as DNA, the CDR3 is TGTGCCAGCAGCCACCTACAGGGAACCTATGGCTACACCTTC.

The rearrangement links TRBV20-1 to TRBJ1-6, with no clear D. Germline assignment: CDR1 DFQATT and CDR2 SNEGSKA (reference sequence). V was shortened by 2 bases and J by 7 bases, with 6 bases between the two germline ends. The CDR3 is 12 amino acids. The CDR3 DNA follows: TGCAGTGCTAGATCGGGGAATTCACCCCTCCACTTT. Its translation is CSARSGNSPLHF.

This clonotype was seen many times. V usage is TRBV29-1 and J usage is TRBJ2-7, with TRBD1 identical over 7 bases. This CDR3 comprises 16 residues. Germline-derived CDR1 and CDR2 are SQVTM and ANQGSEA. With V trimmed by 1 base and J by 3 bases, 12 bases remained unmatched. The CDR3 spells CSVEVVNRGVFYEQYF. Written as DNA, the CDR3 is TGCAGCGTTGAAGTAGTGAACAGGGGAGTCTTCTACGAGCAGTACTTC.

The rearrangement uses TRBV20-1 and TRBJ2-1, with D tentatively TRBD2 (5 bases). The V gene's germline CDR1 is DFQATT and CDR2 SNEGSKA (reference sequence). The CDR3 is 15 residues long. The V gene lost 0 bases and the J gene lost 0 bases, with 9 bases spanning the gap. The CDR3 bases are TGCAGTGCTAGAGAGGGAGAAAACTCCTACAATGAGCAGTTCTTC. Amino acids: CSAREGENSYNEQFF.

This clonotype has a handful of counts. The chain carries TRBV15 and TRBJ1-2; maybe TRBD1 (6 bases). The germline gives CDR1 LNHNV, CDR2 YYDKDF (reference sequence). CDR3 size: 13 residues. V lost 5 bases and J 2 bases, leaving 9 bases between the germline ends. CDR3 sequence (DNA): TGTGCCACCAGCGGGGGCAAAAACTATGGCTACACCTTC. This sequence encodes CATSGGKNYGYTF.

Only a few counts were recorded for this clonotype. The V and J genes are TRBV7-9 and TRBJ2-7; the match to TRBD1 covers 8 bases. The CDR3 is 16 amino acids. Trimming removed 5 bases from V and 4 bases from J; junction bases left unmatched: 13. Germline V lookup: CDR1 SEHNR, CDR2 FQNEAQ (reference sequence). The CDR3 region has the DNA TGTGCCAGCAGCCACCTAGGACAGGGAATTACGTACGAGCAGTACTTC. This codes for CASSHLGQGITYEQYF.

This clonotype turned up a few times. V usage is TRBV6-1 and J usage is TRBJ2-5; TRBD2 matches 11 bases. The V gene's germline CDR1 is MNHNS and CDR2 SASEGT. With V trimmed by 4 bases and J by 5 bases, 21 bases remained unmatched. CDR3 length: 20 amino acids. For the CDR3, the DNA is TGTGCCAGCAGTGGCATATCCGGGACTAGCGGAGGAGGGGCGGGGGAGACCCAGTACTTC. It specifies CASSGISGTSGGGAGETQYF.

The rearrangement uses TRBV7-6 and TRBJ1-1; 8 nucleotides match TRBD1. The germline V gene has CDR1 SGHVS and CDR2 FNYEAQ. Trimming took 5 bases from V and 2 from J; bases not matched to a gene: 7. The CDR3 contains 15 residues. CDR3 sequence reads: CASSINQGANTEAFF. CDR3 nucleotides: TGTGCCAGCAGCATAAACCAGGGGGCCAACACTGAAGCTTTCTTT.

The chain is built from TRBV9 and TRBJ2-1, with 10 bases identical to TRBD2. Germline CDR1 is SGDLS and CDR2 is YYNGEE. J was trimmed by 8 bases and V by 3 bases; bases with no gene match: 8. CDR3 length equals 15 residues. Here the CDR3 DNA reads TGTGCCAGCAGCGAGAGCGGGGGGGCTGCAGATGAGCAGTTCTTC. It encodes CASSESGGAADEQFF.

This clonotype came up a few times. CDR3 amino acids: CSSKEGPSSYEQYF. DNA for the CDR3: TGCAGCAGCAAAGAGGGGCCTAGCTCCTACGAGCAGTACTTC. This chain joins TRBV20-1 and TRBJ2-7, with D tentatively TRBD1 or TRBD2 (5 bases each). CDR3 length equals 14 residues. Germline CDR1 and CDR2: DFQATT and SNEGSKA (reference sequence).

This chain links TRBV12-3 or TRBV12-4 with TRBJ1-2; TRBD1 matches 7 bases. CDR3 size: 14 residues. The ends lost 5 bases at V and 6 bases at J; junction bases unmatched: 9. The CDR3 here is CASSDLPDRDGYTF. As DNA, the CDR3 is TGTGCCAGCAGTGATCTTCCAGACAGGGATGGCTACACCTTC.

Only a few counts were recorded for this clonotype. A read error may explain this, as a much larger clone is one base away. This chain connects TRBV7-2 to TRBJ2-3; 7 bases fit TRBD1. The germline V gene has CDR1 SGHTA and CDR2 FQGNSA. The length of the CDR3 is 12 residues. CDR3 in amino acids: CAGSQGVDTQYF. The CDR3 nucleotides read TGTGCCGGCAGCCAGGGGGTAGATACGCAGTATTTT.

This clonotype has only a few counts. The gene calls are TRBV12-3 or TRBV12-4 and TRBJ2-3, with 9 bases fitting TRBD2. This CDR3 region has 19 residues. Germline trimming cut 5 bases from V and 2 bases from J; bases unmatched to any gene: 17. In nucleotides, the CDR3 is TGTGCCAGCAGTCCTCGAAAAGGTCTAGCGGGGAGTATCACAGATACGCAGTATTTT. Residues: CASSPRKGLAGSITDTQYF.